This T cell receptor (beta chain) was captured in a study of blood T cell repertoires in COVID-19 (dated by TCRdb to 2018 to 2021). Regarding the study in general: Samples covering the acute and convalescent phases of COVID-19 were provided by collaborators in the United States, Italy and Spain. The material from the prospective study consisted of cDNA or gDNA derived from T cells, B-cell-depleted T cells, or PBMCs. The dataset comprised deeply sampled blood TCRbeta repertoires from subjects exposed to, actively infected with, or recovered from COVID-19. The repertoires were released in a freely available public database meant as a resource for research on the immune response to SARS-CoV-2. Samples were obtained from the ongoing ImmuneRACE study (first 160 participants) and from 1,254 subjects provided by 6 global collaborators. The sample metadata nearly always contained a de-identified subject ID, COVID-19 status, age in years and sex. Where available, HLA class I and class II types were taken from metadata supplied by the sample provider and were not determined by assay-based typing.

Broad study findings and their caveats: The quantity of clinical and demographic metadata differed by source and by participant and was supplied without curation.

TCRbeta CDR3 regions were amplified from genomic DNA by means of the immunoSEQ Assay, a bias-controlled multiplex PCR. Concerning the study's data processing: Within the assay, amplification of reference gene primers was used to estimate how many nucleated cells each sample contained. Sequence reads were collapsed and filtered to measure the absolute abundance of every unique TCRbeta CDR3 rearrangement. For each sample, productive Simpson clonality was calculated as the square root of Simpson's diversity index across productive rearrangements. TCRdb stores this immuneACCESS table with in-frame sequences only. Part of the clones is absent; in the studies checked, under half of the shortfall reflects unresolved V genes, and no reason is known for the rest. That table is the source of V, J and clone size, and D and trimming were worked out from the DNA. The sample table contains about 240,000 clones; only one count was recorded for 85% to 90% of them. The ten most abundant clones make up 9.5% to 13% of the sample.

This clone is a singleton in its sample. Its antigen is currently not known. No base qualities exist here, and no much larger clone lies one base off it. Via the germline V gene, CDR1 is SGHRS and CDR2 YFSETQ. The CDR3 numbers 16 residues from cysteine through phenylalanine. CDR3 DNA only is kept here, 48 bases in frame from base 1. A distance of 19 bases separates the germline ends of V and J, which lose 4 bases and 2 bases respectively. In Seattle, one collaborating source enrolled patients while the infection was active and tracked those patients longitudinally over the course of disease. Whole blood was collected in K2EDTA tubes by collaborating institutions according to the institutions' own protocols. Collaborator samples were shipped for TCRbeta analysis as frozen whole blood, isolated PBMCs, or DNA extracted from either sample type.

This receptor was taken from a woman between 45 and 60 years old with COVID-19, enrolled during active disease. Here the chain combines TRBV5-1 and TRBJ2-7, with TRBD2 as a weak D call on 7 bases. The sequencing sample was made of peripheral blood. The sequenced DNA: TGCGCCAGCAGCCAAAGGGAGGGGGGGCAAACCTACGAGCAGTACTTC. Translated, this gives CASSQREGGQTYEQYF.